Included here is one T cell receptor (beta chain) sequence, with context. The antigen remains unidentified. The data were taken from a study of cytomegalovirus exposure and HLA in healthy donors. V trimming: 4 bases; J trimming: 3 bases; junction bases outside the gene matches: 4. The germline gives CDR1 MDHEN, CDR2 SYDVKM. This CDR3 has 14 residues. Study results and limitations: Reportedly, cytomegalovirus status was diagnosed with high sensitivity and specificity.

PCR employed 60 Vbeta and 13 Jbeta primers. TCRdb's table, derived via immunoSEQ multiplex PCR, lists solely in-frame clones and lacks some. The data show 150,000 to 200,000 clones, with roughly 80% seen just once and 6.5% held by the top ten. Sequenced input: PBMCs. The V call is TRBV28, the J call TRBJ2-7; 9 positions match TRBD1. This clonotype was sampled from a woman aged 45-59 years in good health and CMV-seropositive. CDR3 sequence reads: CASSSPGQGYEQYF. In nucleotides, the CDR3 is TGTGCCAGCAGTTCTCCGGGACAGGGCTACGAGCAGTACTTC.